This T cell receptor (beta chain) comes out of a study of CD8 T cells in Susac syndrome. Random hexamers were used to reverse transcribe the RNA input (about 0.45 to 1 ug). TCRdb analysed the immunoSEQ multiplex PCR reads with MiXCR anew, one entry per CDR3 protein. Of 100,000 to 150,000 distinct CDR3 sequences listed, 85% to 95% are singletons. Germline-derived CDR1 and CDR2 are SGHDT and YYEEEE. The CDR3 totals 12 residues. V dropped 4 bases and J dropped 5 bases, with 9 bases sitting between them. The chain carries TRBV5-6 and TRBJ1-2; possibly TRBD1 for D (5 bases). Input material: CD8+ T cells from PBMCs. The source is a human donor with Susac syndrome. The DNA of the CDR3 is TGTGCCAGCAGCCAACAGGAGTATGGCTACACCTTC. It specifies CASSQQEYGYTF.